These T cell receptor beta chains were read from a single sample in a study of beta chain features in type 1 diabetes. Clones were sequenced by immunoSEQ multiplex PCR, and TCRdb holds only the in-frame ones, with some missing. Among about 40,000 clones listed, more than 40% were seen once. Sequencing was done on a sample of central memory CD4+ T cells from blood. Receptors were obtained from a woman between 18 and 30 years old in good health. The conserved cysteine and the conserved F or W are not part of the CDR3 here. Clone size appears in some rows only: once, few, many, or a class for an expanded clone.

j_gene,abundance,v_gene,CDR3aa
TRBJ1-5,few,TRBV6-1,ASSDQRFSNQPQH
TRBJ2-7,NA,TRBV6-1,ASTGESYEQY
TRBJ1-1,NA,TRBV18,ASSPNSGNTEAF
TRBJ2-3,NA,TRBV5-1,ASGSDSLTDTQY
TRBJ2-3,once,TRBV2,ASSEGGDWYGADTQY
TRBJ1-2,many,TRBV2,ASSEQGDYGYT
TRBJ1-2,NA,TRBV2,ASSEANRGRVGGYT
TRBJ2-1,NA,TRBV5-4,ASSQQRQFSEQF
TRBJ2-1,NA,TRBV7-6,ASSQPTSGMAGQF
TRBJ1-6,NA,TRBV11-2,ASSFGTGANNSPLH
TRBJ1-1,NA,TRBV9,ASSVDLSQGMNTEAF
TRBJ1-1,NA,TRBV27,ASSSKTGNTEAF
TRBJ1-2,NA,TRBV6-6,ASRTGPSYGYT
TRBJ2-6,NA,TRBV5-1,ASSLAGAGANVLT
TRBJ1-2,NA,TRBV19,ASTIMGGTGANYGYT
TRBJ1-1,NA,TRBV30,ASKAGNTEAF
TRBJ2-3,NA,TRBV25-1,ASSDGGTDTQY
TRBJ1-6,NA,TRBV7-8,ASSLGSGTGNSPLH
TRBJ2-1,NA,TRBV10-2,ASKKGISPTYNEQF
TRBJ2-1,NA,TRBV7-9,ASSLGLAATFQF
TRBJ2-7,NA,TRBV7-9,ASSLEGTSFHEQY
TRBJ1-1,few,TRBV6-1,ASSTGGEGTEAF
TRBJ2-6,NA,TRBV30,AWSVGAGRANVLT
TRBJ1-1,few,TRBV29-1,SVDVSGIGTEAF
TRBJ2-6,few,TRBV27,ASSFSQGNAGANVLT
TRBJ2-2,NA,TRBV9,ASSGSVTGELF
TRBJ2-3,NA,TRBV11-2,ASSPIGRPAGVGYTQY
TRBJ1-1,NA,TRBV27,ASSLSGGRGTEAF
TRBJ1-5,NA,TRBV28,ASRETWTNQPQH
TRBJ2-4,NA,TRBV2,ASSVSGSTKNIQY
TRBJ2-2,NA,TRBV4-2,ASSQGLAGEATGELF
TRBJ2-3,few,TRBV7-2,ASSLGVGVGAGGDTQY
TRBJ1-2,NA,TRBV15,ATSSIRGDYGYT
TRBJ1-4,NA,TRBV6-1,ASSELRTVNHEKLF
TRBJ2-3,NA,TRBV5-1,ASSPGGLAGVADTQY
TRBJ1-1,NA,TRBV27,ASSWDSAYSEAF
TRBJ2-7,once,TRBV5-1,ASSLLGTGAYEQY
TRBJ2-1,once,TRBV15,ATSTMSGSMSNEQF
TRBJ1-5,medium-sized,TRBV5-1,ASSCSPDRVGNQPQH
TRBJ2-7,NA,TRBV7-9,ASSHGQGASYEQY
TRBJ1-1,NA,TRBV12-1,ASSLRTGPGEAF
TRBJ1-1,NA,TRBV11-2,ASRFLGRNTEAF
TRBJ1-6,NA,TRBV30,AWTVTSSYNSPLH
TRBJ2-3,few,TRBV2,ASSARLATSDTQY
TRBJ2-3,few,TRBV10-3,AISARAGAGGTDTQY
TRBJ2-1,NA,TRBV18,ASSPGLADGRNEQF
TRBJ1-5,few,TRBV6-5,ASSSGTGFQPQH
TRBJ2-1,NA,TRBV19,ASSIGAGWTYNEQF
TRBJ1-1,NA,TRBV25-1,ASSQGFGTEAF
TRBJ2-2,few,TRBV5-1,ASSSTTDNTGELF
TRBJ2-1,NA,TRBV7-9,ASSTALAGRSSYNEQF
TRBJ1-4,once,TRBV4-1,ASSQSGQGNEKLF
TRBJ2-3,few,TRBV29-1,SVDSGDADTQY
TRBJ2-3,NA,TRBV30,AWEAGSTTQY
TRBJ2-7,NA,TRBV7-9,ASSLGGDTYEQY
TRBJ1-1,once,TRBV2,ASLDRVNTEAF
TRBJ1-2,few,TRBV6-6,ASSYLTGEGGYT
TRBJ2-2,NA,TRBV5-1,ASRGVPNTGELF
TRBJ2-2,few,TRBV18,ASSPRFGTGNTGELF